The next 4 T cell receptor beta chains were all read from a single sample in a study of OX40 agonist ivuxolimab in advanced cancers. Assay used: immunoSEQ multiplex PCR; TCRdb lists only in-frame clones, some missing. The data hold about 50,000 clones, with around nine tenths observed a single time. This specimen consisted of CD4+ or CD8+ T cells sorted from blood, obtained in a trial of the OX40 agonist ivuxolimab. The source is an adult with an advanced solid tumor such as melanoma, head and neck, liver or kidney cancer.

The rearrangement uses TRBV19 and TRBJ2-1; D gene uncertain. The V end lost 8 bases, the J end lost 3 bases, and 14 bases lay between the germline ends. CDR3 size: 14 residues. Germline V gene data show CDR1 as LNHDA and CDR2 as SQIVND (reference sequence). The CDR3 nucleotides read TGTGCCAGTTTTGGGCGACCGGGCTACAATGAGCAGTTCTTC. Translating it yields CASFGRPGYNEQFF.

The chain couples TRBV5-6 to TRBJ1-2; 10 bases agree with TRBD1. J was trimmed by 3 bases and V by 2 bases; bases with no gene match: 4. The CDR3 covers 15 residues. Germline V gives CDR1 SGHDT, CDR2 YYEEEE. The CDR3: CASSLDRGPHYGYTF. DNA of the CDR3: TGTGCCAGCAGCTTAGACAGGGGGCCCCACTATGGCTACACCTTC.

J is TRBJ2-7 and V is TRBV30; unclear D gene. The V end was cut by 1 base, the J end by 3 bases, with 7 bases between. Looked up from germline, CDR1 is GTSNPN and CDR2 is SVGIG (reference sequence). The CDR3 consists of 12 residues. The CDR3 sequence is CAWSAPFYEQYF. The CDR3 DNA follows: TGTGCCTGGAGTGCACCGTTCTACGAGCAGTACTTC.

The rearrangement joins TRBV5-6 to TRBJ2-7; D is tentatively TRBD1 or TRBD2 (5 bases each). The CDR3 covers 16 residues. Trimming removed 4 bases from V and 6 bases from J, with 23 bases in between. Germline V gene lookup returns CDR1 SGHDT and CDR2 YYEEEE. The CDR3 DNA is TGTGCCAGCAGCCCCGGTCGGGGCCAGGCGCGCAGCGAGCAGTACTTC. This translates into CASSPGRGQARSEQYF.